These 5 T cell receptor beta chains came from one sample sequenced in a study of T cells of healthy individuals. TCRdb analysed the 5' RACE reads with MiXCR anew, one entry per CDR3 protein. This sample yields about 82,000 distinct CDR3 sequences, of which approximately 5.4% are seen a single time; roughly 7.6% belongs to the top ten. The receptors were gathered from a female donor in good health.

The chain joins TRBV7-9 to TRBJ1-5, with 9 nucleotides matching TRBD1. This CDR3 is built from 16 residues. Germline trimming cut 1 base from V and 5 bases from J; bases unmatched to any gene: 6. Germline values: CDR1 SEHNR, CDR2 FQNEAQ (reference sequence). The CDR3 DNA follows: TGTGCCAGCAGCTTAGACCTGACAGGGGGATATCAGCCCCAGCATTTT. This translates into CASSLDLTGGYQPQHF.

In this sample, this clonotype turned up many times. CDR3 region: CASTHGTGGSEAFF. In nucleotides, the CDR3 is TGTGCCAGCACCCACGGGACAGGGGGCAGTGAAGCTTTCTTT. The chain is built from TRBV3-1 and TRBJ1-1, with TRBD1 matching 12 bases. Germline assignment: CDR1 LGHDT and CDR2 YNNKEL (reference sequence). The CDR3 is made up of 14 amino acids. J was trimmed by 7 bases and V by 7 bases; bases with no gene match: 7.

The rearrangement uses TRBV28 and TRBJ1-1; 10 bases agree with TRBD1. Germline CDR1 and CDR2: MDHEN and SYDVKM. This CDR3 is built from 16 residues. Germline trimming cut 5 bases from V and 3 bases from J; bases unmatched to any gene: 9. CDR3 sequence (DNA): TGTGCCAGCAGTCCAGACAGGGGGCGGTGGGACACTGAAGCTTTCTTT. This encodes CASSPDRGRWDTEAFF.

The chain uses TRBV20-1 and TRBJ1-1; tentatively, D is TRBD1 (6 bases). The CDR3 is 14 amino acids. Trimming stripped 5 bases from V and 5 bases from J, with 18 bases between. Germline V CDR1 and CDR2: DFQATT, SNEGSKA (reference sequence). The CDR3 DNA follows: TGCAGTGCTCCCCTTGAGGGGGGGCTGACTGAAGCTTTCTTT. Translated, it gives CSAPLEGGLTEAFF.

This clonotype was counted ten times or more. This chain joins TRBV10-3 and TRBJ2-1, with a possible D match to TRBD1 (5 bases). The V end was cut by 6 bases, the J end by 6 bases, with 9 bases between. The CDR3 covers 12 residues. The V gene's germline CDR1 is ENHRY and CDR2 SYGVKD. The CDR3 is CAIRDRPNEQFF. CDR3 bases: TGTGCCATCAGAGACAGACCCAATGAGCAGTTCTTC.